One sample yielded the 25 T cell receptor beta chains listed below, sequenced in a study of T cell responses to AZD1222 COVID-19 vaccine. Libraries were prepared by immunoSEQ multiplex PCR; TCRdb keeps only in-frame clonotypes and omits some of them. The table shows about 56,000 clones, with approximately 86% occurring only once. Material: peripheral blood, obtained 28 days after the second AZD1222 dose. These receptors all come from an adult who received the AZD1222 COVID-19 vaccine.

This chain links TRBV7-8 with TRBJ1-2; no clear D gene. The V and J ends lost 4 bases and 6 bases respectively, with 15 bases between them. The CDR3 is 14 residues long. Germline V gene lookup returns CDR1 SGHVS and CDR2 FQNEAQ. The CDR3 loop is CASSSVGAFDGYTF. CDR3 DNA: TGTGCCAGCAGCTCAGTTGGAGCTTTCGATGGCTACACCTTC. The full variable domain, rest sourced from reference TRBV7-8 and TRBJ1-2, is GAGVSQSPRYKVAKRGQDVALRCDPISGHVSLFWYQQALGQGPEFLTYFQNEAQLDKSGLPSDRFFAERPEGSVSTLKIQRTQQEDSAVYLCASSSVGAFDGYTFGSGTRLTVV.

The chain carries TRBV6-5 and TRBJ1-2; 7 bases fit TRBD1. The CDR3 is 15 amino acids. V lost 6 bases to trimming and J lost 2 bases; unmatched junction nucleotides: 9. Germline loops: CDR1 MNHEY, CDR2 SVGAGI. The CDR3 nucleotides are TGTGCCAGCAGCCCCACACCGACAGGGAACTATGGCTACACCTTC. Amino acids: CASSPTPTGNYGYTF.

V usage is TRBV4-1 and J usage is TRBJ1-3; tentative D call: TRBD1 (5 bases). V lost 2 bases to trimming and J lost 4 bases, with 15 bases between them. Germline values: CDR1 MGHRA, CDR2 YSYEKL. The CDR3 contains 16 residues. CDR3 in DNA: TGCGCCAGCAGCCAAACCACCAAGACAGTCGGAAACACCATATATTTT. Translation gives CASSQTTKTVGNTIYF.

The rearrangement links TRBV7-2 to TRBJ1-5; D is possibly TRBD1 (6 bases). The V gene's germline CDR1 is SGHTA and CDR2 FQGNSA. V was shortened by 0 bases and J by 4 bases, with 16 bases between the two germline ends. This CDR3 has 17 amino acids. The CDR3 DNA is TGTGCCAGCAGCTTAGCAGGGGGTGGGATGGGAAATCAGCCCCAGCATTTT. Translated: CASSLAGGGMGNQPQHF.

This clone was recorded only once. The rearrangement uses TRBV5-4 and TRBJ2-6; the match to TRBD1 covers 12 bases. The trim removed 5 bases at V and 4 bases at J, leaving 10 bases unmatched. Germline V gene data show CDR1 as SGHNT and CDR2 as YYREEE (reference sequence). The CDR3 contains 18 residues. CDR3 residues: CASSSPGQGAVGANVLTF. CDR3 in DNA: TGTGCCAGCAGTTCCCCGGGACAGGGGGCGGTGGGGGCCAACGTCCTGACTTTC.

There are a few counts of this clone. The chain recombines TRBV5-5 with TRBJ2-2, with a weak D call TRBD2 (5 bases). Germline V lookup: CDR1 SGHKS, CDR2 YYEKEE (reference sequence). Trimming removed 4 bases at V and 6 bases at J, with 16 bases between. This CDR3 comprises 15 residues. CDR3 sequence (DNA): TGTGCCAGCAGCCAACGGGATAGTCCGTCCGGGGAGCTGTTTTTT. Translated, it gives CASSQRDSPSGELFF.

This clone was found once. This chain joins TRBV4-3 and TRBJ1-2; possible D gene TRBD1, 6 bases. This CDR3 has 14 residues. Germline CDR1 reads LGHNA; CDR2 reads YSLEER. The V and J ends lost 0 bases and 2 bases respectively, with 7 bases between them. The CDR3 coding sequence is TGCGCCAGCAGCCAAGATCAGGGGAACTATGGCTACACCTTC. This encodes CASSQDQGNYGYTF.

The chain carries TRBV4-3 and TRBJ2-2; 8 bases are shared with TRBD2. This CDR3 comprises 17 residues. The trim removed 4 bases at V and 3 bases at J, leaving 10 bases unmatched. Looked up from germline, CDR1 is LGHNA and CDR2 is YSLEER. The CDR3 DNA sequence: TGCGCCAGCAGCCCGGAGAGGAGCGGGAGTTACACCGGGGAGCTGTTTTTT. Amino acid sequence: CASSPERSGSYTGELFF.

The chain uses TRBV28 and TRBJ1-5; 9 positions agree with TRBD1. V shed 1 base and J 4 bases; nucleotides not matched to a gene: 5. The germline gives CDR1 MDHEN, CDR2 SYDVKM. This CDR3 comprises 16 residues. CDR3 sequence reads: CASSLYVGTGNQPQHF. CDR3 nucleotide sequence: TGTGCCAGCAGTTTATATGTCGGGACAGGGAATCAGCCCCAGCATTTT.

This clone was recorded once. V gene TRBV7-3 combines with J gene TRBJ1-3; 7 bases fit TRBD1. This CDR3 is 16 amino acids long. The germline gives CDR1 SGHTA, CDR2 FQGTGA. The junction had 5 bases not matched to a gene; V was cut back by 2 bases and J by 1 base. In DNA, the CDR3 is TGTGCCAGCAGCTTATCTGGCAGGGGGTCTGGAAACACCATATATTTT. It codes for CASSLSGRGSGNTIYF.

This chain connects TRBV12-3 or TRBV12-4 to TRBJ2-7; D might be TRBD1 (5 bases). Trimming pared 5 bases from V and 2 bases from J, leaving 10 bases between. The length of the CDR3 is 13 residues. In DNA form, the CDR3 reads TGTGCCAGCAGTCCAGGGAAAACCTACGAGCAGTACTTC. Protein sequence: CASSPGKTYEQYF.

V is TRBV12-3 or TRBV12-4 and J is TRBJ1-1; 9 positions agree with TRBD1. This CDR3 has 13 residues. J was trimmed by 4 bases and V by 3 bases; bases with no gene match: 0. The CDR3 region has the DNA TGTGCCAGCAGTTTGGGACAGGGCACTGAAGCTTTCTTT. Its translation: CASSLGQGTEAFF.

V and J are TRBV6-5 and TRBJ1-3, with 7 bases aligning to TRBD1. This CDR3 region has 14 residues. The germline V gene has CDR1 MNHEY and CDR2 SVGAGI. Trimming at V came to 9 bases and at J to 0 bases, leaving 5 bases not matched to a gene. In DNA, the CDR3 is TGTGCCAGTTCAGGGGGAAACTCTGGAAACACCATATATTTT. Its translation: CASSGGNSGNTIYF.

The V call is TRBV5-5, the J call TRBJ1-4; no clear D. CDR1 and CDR2 (germline): SGHKS, YYEKEE (reference sequence). The CDR3 is 15 amino acids. V was clipped by 0 bases and J by 0 bases, with 6 bases between them. CDR3 region: CASSLAETTNEKLFF. The DNA for the CDR3 is TGTGCCAGCAGCTTGGCAGAGACAACTAATGAAAAACTGTTTTTT. The full variable domain, completed using reference TRBV5-5 and TRBJ1-4, is DAGVTQSPTHLIKTRGQQVTLRCSPISGHKSVSWYQQVLGQGPQFIFQYYEKEERGRGNFPDRFSARQFPNYSSELNVNALLLGDSALYLCASSLAETTNEKLFFGSGTQLSVL.

The CDR3: CASAPDAGYGYTF. In DNA, the CDR3 is TGTGCCAGCGCCCCGGACGCTGGCTATGGCTACACCTTC. V usage is TRBV6-5 and J usage is TRBJ1-2, with D hard to call. The CDR3 sequence is 13 residues long. Trimming took 8 bases from V and 4 from J, leaving 14 bases between them. CDR1 is MNHEY, CDR2 SVGAGI, per germline.

V and J are TRBV6-5 and TRBJ1-5; D not resolved. Germline CDR1 is MNHEY and CDR2 is SVGAGI. This CDR3 is 13 amino acids long. V was shortened by 7 bases and J by 4 bases, with 11 bases between the two germline ends. In DNA form, the CDR3 reads TGTGCCAGCACCAACCCCGGGAATCAGCCCCAGCATTTT. Its translation is CASTNPGNQPQHF.

The chain couples TRBV5-5 to TRBJ1-3; D uncertain. CDR3 length: 15 amino acids. V was pared by 1 base and J by 3 bases, with 11 bases between. Germline CDR1 SGHKS, CDR2 YYEKEE (reference sequence). CDR3 nucleotide sequence: TGTGCCAGCAGCTTGAGAGGGTTGGTTGGAAACACCATATATTTT. Its translation: CASSLRGLVGNTIYF.

The chain is built from TRBV6-1 and TRBJ1-2; no definite D call. CDR1 is MNHNS, CDR2 SASEGT, per germline. Trimming cost V 1 base and J 5 bases, with 5 bases left between them. The CDR3 runs to 12 residues. CDR3 bases: TGTGCCAGCAGTGAAGTAAAGTATGGCTACACCTTC. Translated, it gives CASSEVKYGYTF.

This chain uses TRBV3-1 (or the pseudogene TRBV3-2) with TRBJ1-4; perhaps TRBD1 as D (5 bases). Trimming left V 5 bases short and J 4 bases short, with 14 bases between. Germline V gene sequence: CDR1 LGHDT, CDR2 YNNKEL (reference sequence). This CDR3 has 15 residues. Written as DNA, the CDR3 is TGTGCCAGCAGCGCTACGGGGCTAAGTAATGAAAAACTGTTTTTT. Translation gives CASSATGLSNEKLFF.

CDR3 coding DNA: TGTGCCAGCAGCCAAACTAGCGGGAGAGAGACCCAGTACTTC. This translates into CASSQTSGRETQYF. This chain links TRBV14 with TRBJ2-5, with 11 bases lining up with TRBD2. V lost 2 bases, J lost 4 bases, and 0 bases stayed unmatched. Germline V CDR1 and CDR2: SGHDN, FVKESK. The CDR3 has 14 residues.

The chain joins TRBV19 to TRBJ1-1, with 10 bases lining up with TRBD1. The CDR3 is made up of 15 amino acids. The ends lost 0 bases at V and 4 bases at J; junction bases unmatched: 2. Germline CDR1 reads LNHDA; CDR2 reads SQIVND (reference sequence). As DNA, the CDR3 is TGTGCCAGTAGTATAGATTGGACAGGGGGCACTGAAGCTTTCTTT. This translates into CASSIDWTGGTEAFF.

The chain is built from TRBV9 and TRBJ2-5, with 10 bases lining up with TRBD1. This CDR3 contains 15 residues. J was trimmed by 5 bases and V by 4 bases; bases with no gene match: 8. Per the germline V gene, CDR1 is SGDLS and CDR2 is YYNGEE. CDR3 loop: CASSSGTGARETQYF. CDR3 nucleotides: TGTGCCAGCAGCTCAGGGACAGGGGCCCGGGAGACCCAGTACTTC.

This clone was seen just once. The chain is built from TRBV3-1 (or the pseudogene TRBV3-2) and TRBJ2-1; possibly TRBD1 or TRBD2 for D (6 bases each). Germline CDR1 and CDR2: LGHDT and YNNKEL (reference sequence). CDR3 length equals 17 residues. The V and J ends lost 2 bases and 6 bases respectively, with 20 bases between them. The CDR3 sequence is CASSQRAVGGLGNEQFF. As DNA, the CDR3 is TGTGCCAGCAGCCAAAGGGCGGTGGGGGGCCTTGGCAATGAGCAGTTCTTC.

The chain carries TRBV19 and TRBJ1-5; 7 positions match TRBD1. CDR1 is LNHDA and CDR2 is SQIVND in the germline V gene (reference sequence). V shed 3 bases and J 7 bases; nucleotides not matched to a gene: 9. This CDR3 has 15 residues. In DNA, the CDR3 is TGTGCCAGTAGTATCCCCAACAGGGGAGGGCAGCCCCAGCATTTT. Translating gives CASSIPNRGGQPQHF.

The chain carries TRBV6-1 and TRBJ2-2; 11 bases line up with TRBD2. Trimming cost V 2 bases and J 0 bases; bases outside gene matches: 8. Per germline, CDR1 MNHNS and CDR2 SASEGT. The CDR3 is made up of 19 amino acids. The CDR3 sequence: CASSELLAGGLANTGELFF. As DNA, the CDR3 is TGTGCCAGCAGTGAACTTCTAGCGGGGGGCCTCGCGAACACCGGGGAGCTGTTTTTT.